These T cell receptor beta chains were read from a single sample in a study of blood T cell repertoires in COVID-19. Only in-frame clones appear in the TCRdb table, and some are missing; sequencing was by immunoSEQ multiplex PCR. The sample includes 150,000 to 200,000 clones, approximately 85% seen only once; the top ten take more than 2.5%. Sequencing input: peripheral blood. These receptor sequences come from a man in his 60s with acute or convalescent COVID-19. Each CDR3 is given with its conserved first and last residue. The order of the fields is D gene, J gene, V gene, CDR3 DNA, CDR3 protein. A D gene is named only where the DNA matches it firmly.

D: .; J: TRBJ1-1; V: TRBV28; DNA: TGTGCCAGCAGTTTGAATGGAATGGGGGCCGTTGAAGCTTTCTTT; CDR3: CASSLNGMGAVEAFF
D: .; J: TRBJ2-1; V: TRBV7-3; DNA: TGTGCCAGCAGCTTAAGAGGCGGCGGCTCCTACAATGAGCAGTTCTTC; CDR3: CASSLRGGGSYNEQFF
D: .; J: TRBJ1-1; V: TRBV29-1; DNA: TGCAGCGTAAACAGGGCAGAGACTGAAGCTTTCTTT; CDR3: CSVNRAETEAFF
D: TRBD1; J: TRBJ1-1; V: TRBV7-8; DNA: TGTGCCAGCGGAAGGGACAGGGGACGTAGAACTGAAGCTTTCTTT; CDR3: CASGRDRGRRTEAFF
D: .; J: TRBJ1-5; V: TRBV19; DNA: TGTGCCAGTAGTATCAAACCGGGAGGCAATCAGCCCCAGCATTTT; CDR3: CASSIKPGGNQPQHF
D: .; J: TRBJ1-5; V: TRBV10-3; DNA: TGTGCCATCAGTACGGCGGATCAGCCCCAGCATTTT; CDR3: CAISTADQPQHF
D: TRBD2; J: TRBJ2-3; V: TRBV5-4; DNA: TGTGCCAGCAGCTCAACTAGCGGGGAAGTCACAGATACGCAGTATTTT; CDR3: CASSSTSGEVTDTQYF
D: TRBD2; J: TRBJ2-3; V: TRBV2; DNA: TGTGCCAGCAGGAGAGCGGGAGGCTCCGGGAGTACAGATACGCAGTATTTT; CDR3: CASRRAGGSGSTDTQYF
D: TRBD1; J: TRBJ1-1; V: TRBV6-6; DNA: TGTGCCAGCAGCCGGGACAGGATGAACACTGAAGCTTTCTTT; CDR3: CASSRDRMNTEAFF
D: .; J: TRBJ1-2; V: TRBV10-3; DNA: TGTGCCATCAGTGATAAGGGGAACTATGGCTACACCTTC; CDR3: CAISDKGNYGYTF
D: .; J: TRBJ2-7; V: TRBV18; DNA: TGTGCCAGCTCGCTGAGCTCCTACGAGCAGTACTTC; CDR3: CASSLSSYEQYF
D: TRBD1; J: TRBJ2-5; V: TRBV7-9; DNA: TGTGCCAGCAGCTTGGACAGGGAGCAAGAGACCCAGTACTTC; CDR3: CASSLDREQETQYF
D: TRBD1; J: TRBJ2-2; V: TRBV5-1; DNA: TGCGCCAGCAGCTCCTTGGGACAGATCACCGGGGAGCTGTTTTTT; CDR3: CASSSLGQITGELFF
D: .; J: TRBJ2-1; V: TRBV29-1; DNA: TGCAGCGTTAAGAAGCAGGGGAACAATGAGCAGTTCTTC; CDR3: CSVKKQGNNEQFF
D: .; J: TRBJ2-2; V: TRBV15; DNA: TGTGCCACCAGCAGAGATCAGGTGGCCGGGGAGCTGTTTTTT; CDR3: CATSRDQVAGELFF
D: .; J: TRBJ1-4; V: TRBV5-1; DNA: TGCGCCAGCAGCTTGGAGGGAGGCCCAACTAATGAAAAACTGTTTTTT; CDR3: CASSLEGGPTNEKLFF
D: .; J: TRBJ2-7; V: TRBV4-3; DNA: TGCGCCAGCAGCCAAGATATAAGGACAGAGCAGTACTTC; CDR3: CASSQDIRTEQYF
D: .; J: TRBJ1-5; V: TRBV24-1; DNA: TGTGCCACCCATACAGGGTATAGCAATCAGCCCCAGCATTTT; CDR3: CATHTGYSNQPQHF
D: .; J: TRBJ1-5; V: TRBV7-2; DNA: TGTGCCAGCAGCTGGGCCGATGTTCAGCCCCAGCATTTT; CDR3: CASSWADVQPQHF
D: TRBD2; J: TRBJ2-1; V: TRBV7-6; DNA: TGTGCCAGCAGCCCACGGTATAGCGGGGGTGGCAATGAGCAGTTCTTC; CDR3: CASSPRYSGGGNEQFF
D: TRBD1; J: TRBJ1-3; V: TRBV2; DNA: TGTGCCAGCAGTGAAAGAGAGACAGGGGCTGGAAACACCATATATTTT; CDR3: CASSERETGAGNTIYF
D: .; J: TRBJ1-4; V: TRBV7-9; DNA: TGTGCCAGCAGCTTAGGGGAGGGTACTAATGAAAAACTGTTTTTT; CDR3: CASSLGEGTNEKLFF
D: TRBD1; J: TRBJ2-7; V: TRBV6-6; DNA: TGTGCCAGCAGTTACGCGGGACAGGGATTGTACGAGCAGTACTTC; CDR3: CASSYAGQGLYEQYF
D: .; J: TRBJ2-1; V: TRBV3-1/TRBV3-2; DNA: TGTGCCAGCAGCCAATACCTACTTTCAGCGGCTGGGTGGGTCTTC; CDR3: CASSQYLLSAAGWVF